The 25 T cell receptor beta chains in this list originate from one sample, sequenced in a study of T cells after yellow fever vaccination. One entry per CDR3 protein, called by TCRdb with MiXCR from the 5' RACE reads. The top ten clones hold about 18% of a sample with 450,000 to 600,000 distinct CDR3 sequences, less than 20% of them seen once. This specimen was PBMCs, taken more than 4 days after the first yellow fever vaccination. The receptor source for this set is a man aged 18 to 30 who received the YFV17D yellow fever vaccine.

This clonotype was picked up a small number of times. The J gene is TRBJ2-1, the V gene TRBV7-2, with D unclear. The V gene lost 0 bases and the J gene lost 9 bases, with 6 bases spanning the gap. This CDR3 has 12 residues. Germline CDR1 reads SGHTA; CDR2 reads FQGNSA. The CDR3 sequence: CASSLAVAEQFF. CDR3 in DNA: TGTGCCAGCAGCTTAGCCGTTGCTGAGCAGTTCTTC.

This clonotype came up a few times. V usage is TRBV7-6 and J usage is TRBJ2-7; D is unclear. With 5 bases removed from V and 3 bases from J, the gap between germline ends came to 11 bases. This CDR3 is 13 amino acids long. Germline values: CDR1 SGHVS, CDR2 FNYEAQ. CDR3 DNA: TGTGCCAGCAGCCCCACTGACGGCTACGAGCAGTACGTC. This sequence encodes CASSPTDGYEQYV.

The chain couples TRBV7-2 to TRBJ2-1, with unresolved D. V gave up 1 base and J gave up 9 bases, with 13 bases separating them. The CDR3 length is 14 residues. Germline V gene lookup returns CDR1 SGHTA and CDR2 FQGNSA. The CDR3 DNA is TGTGCCAGCAGCTTAGTGACAAGGTCGCTTGAGCAGTTCTTC. Translating it yields CASSLVTRSLEQFF. Full variable domain (outside the CDR3, taken from reference TRBV7-2 and TRBJ2-1): GAGVSQSPSNKVTEKGKDVELRCDPISGHTALYWYRQSLGQGLEFLIYFQGNSAPDKSGLPSDRFSAERTGGSVSTLTIQRTQQEDSAVYLCASSLVTRSLEQFFGPGTRLTVL.

Here the CDR3 DNA reads TGTGCCAGCAGCTTAGTTCTCACAAGATATAATGAAAAACTGTTTTTT. Its translation is CASSLVLTRYNEKLFF. The chain couples TRBV7-2 to TRBJ1-4; D call uncertain. The CDR3 covers 16 residues. The V end lost 1 base, the J end lost 4 bases, and 13 bases lay between the germline ends. Looked up from germline, CDR1 is SGHTA and CDR2 is FQGNSA.

This clonotype has only a few counts. The J gene is TRBJ1-1, the V gene TRBV5-1; TRBD1 might be the D (5 bases). The V gene's germline CDR1 is SGHRS and CDR2 YFSETQ. Trimming pared 0 bases from V and 1 base from J, leaving 16 bases between. This CDR3 comprises 17 residues. The CDR3 DNA reads as TGCGCCAGCAGCTTGGGCGGTTTGCAGGGAACGAACACTGAAGCTTTCTTT. Its protein is CASSLGGLQGTNTEAFF.

The table lists this clonotype with a few counts. The genes are TRBV5-6 and TRBJ2-5; D might be TRBD2 (5 bases). CDR3 size: 14 residues. Trimming cost V 4 bases and J 5 bases, with 15 bases left between them. Germline lookup yields CDR1 SGHDT and CDR2 YYEEEE. The CDR3 protein is CASSHLAGWETQYF. CDR3 coding DNA: TGTGCCAGCAGCCATCTGGCGGGTTGGGAGACCCAGTACTTC.

The chain joins TRBV4-1 to TRBJ2-1; D is perhaps TRBD1 (5 bases). Germline CDR1 reads MGHRA; CDR2 reads YSYEKL. This CDR3 region has 13 residues. V was shortened by 4 bases and J by 5 bases, with 9 bases between the two germline ends. The CDR3 region has the DNA TGCGCCAGCAGCCGAAAGACAGACAATGAGCAGTTCTTC. This sequence encodes CASSRKTDNEQFF.

The chain uses TRBV24-1 and TRBJ2-5; D possibly corresponds to TRBD1 (6 bases). The germline gives CDR1 KGHDR, CDR2 SFDVKD. This CDR3 has 14 residues. Trimming removed 3 bases from V and 2 bases from J, with 9 bases in between. The CDR3, as DNA: TGTGCCACCAGTGATGCCGGGACACAAGAGACCCAGTACTTC. It yields the protein CATSDAGTQETQYF.

The chain employs TRBV20-1 and TRBJ2-1, with 11 bases aligning to TRBD1. The CDR3 covers 15 residues. The junction had 5 bases not matched to a gene; V was cut back by 6 bases and J by 1 base. From germline, CDR1 is DFQATT and CDR2 SNEGSKA (reference sequence). This CDR3 reads CSASGTGGSYNEQFF. Written as DNA, the CDR3 is TGCAGTGCCTCCGGGACAGGGGGGTCCTACAATGAGCAGTTCTTC.

This sequence joins TRBV7-6 and TRBJ2-3; D may be TRBD2 (6 bases). Trimming cost V 4 bases and J 2 bases, with 19 bases left between them. Germline V lookup: CDR1 SGHVS, CDR2 FNYEAQ. The CDR3 is 17 amino acids. The CDR3 nucleotides are TGTGCCAGCAGCTCATCCGGGCGGGGAGAGTTCACAGATACGCAGTATTTT. Protein product: CASSSSGRGEFTDTQYF.

This clonotype was picked up a small number of times. CDR3 sequence reads: CASSSSTKDRELFF. The CDR3 DNA reads as TGTGCCAGCAGCTCAAGCACTAAAGACAGGGAGCTGTTTTTT. The genes are TRBV7-6 and TRBJ2-2, with no clear D. V was pared by 4 bases and J by 9 bases, with 15 bases between. Germline CDR1 is SGHVS and CDR2 is FNYEAQ. The CDR3 spans 14 residues.

This clonotype was recorded a few times. V and J are TRBV28 and TRBJ2-7; perhaps TRBD2 as D (6 bases). Germline-derived CDR1 and CDR2 are MDHEN and SYDVKM. The V gene lost 6 bases and the J gene lost 4 bases, with 19 bases spanning the gap. This CDR3 is built from 15 residues. CDR3 sequence reads: CASSRGWGGRYEQYV. The CDR3 nucleotides are TGTGCCAGCAGCCGGGGGTGGGGAGGACGATACGAGCAGTACGTC.

The chain carries TRBV5-5 and TRBJ1-2, with TRBD1 matching over 9 bases. This CDR3 is 16 amino acids long. The junction had 7 bases not matched to a gene; V was cut back by 0 bases and J by 4 bases. Looked up from germline, CDR1 is SGHKS and CDR2 is YYEKEE (reference sequence). The CDR3 region has the DNA TGTGCCAGCAGCTTGGCGTCAACAGGGGGCGTCTATGGCTACACCTTC. As protein: CASSLASTGGVYGYTF.

The chain recombines TRBV13 with TRBJ2-1, with 8 nucleotides matching TRBD2. Trimming removed 1 base from V and 7 bases from J; junction bases left unmatched: 6. This CDR3 comprises 15 residues. Germline-derived CDR1 and CDR2 are PRHDT and FYEKMQ (reference sequence). The DNA for the CDR3 is TGTGCCAGCAGCTTAGCCGGGGGGGGAGAGAATGAGCAGTTCTTC. The encoded protein is CASSLAGGGENEQFF.

The chain carries TRBV5-1 and TRBJ1-2; 7 positions agree with TRBD1. The trim removed 4 bases at V and 0 bases at J, leaving 6 bases unmatched. Germline loops: CDR1 SGHRS, CDR2 YFSETQ. The CDR3 consists of 15 residues. CDR3 amino acids: CASSPGTVTNYGYTF. CDR3 bases: TGCGCCAGCAGCCCGGGGACAGTTACTAACTATGGCTACACCTTC.

The chain employs TRBV18 and TRBJ2-7; no definite D call. The CDR3 consists of 12 residues. V lost 4 bases and J 6 bases, leaving 10 bases between the germline ends. The germline CDR1 and CDR2 sequences are KGHSH and LQKENI. CDR3 DNA sequence: TGTGCCAGCTCACTTCTACTAAGCGAGCAGTACTTC. It is translated as CASSLLLSEQYF.

This clonotype was found many times. The chain couples TRBV5-5 to TRBJ1-6; a weak D match, TRBD1 (5 bases). Trimming stripped 4 bases from V and 0 bases from J, with 17 bases between. This CDR3 has 18 residues. Looked up from germline, CDR1 is SGHKS and CDR2 is YYEKEE (reference sequence). This CDR3 is CASSAYRSFSSYNSPLHF. The CDR3 DNA is TGTGCCAGCAGCGCCTACAGGTCCTTCAGCTCCTATAATTCACCCCTCCACTTT.

Ten or more counts support this clonotype. The chain has TRBV7-2 and TRBJ1-4; the D is unclear. V lost 6 bases and J 5 bases, leaving 10 bases between the germline ends. The CDR3 is made up of 13 amino acids. CDR1 and CDR2 from the germline V gene are SGHTA and FQGNSA. As DNA, the CDR3 is TGTGCCAGCAGGAGGAAGACAAATGAAAAACTGTTTTTT. This encodes CASRRKTNEKLFF. The entire variable domain, with the rest obtained from reference TRBV7-2 and TRBJ1-4, is as follows: GAGVSQSPSNKVTEKGKDVELRCDPISGHTALYWYRQSLGQGLEFLIYFQGNSAPDKSGLPSDRFSAERTGGSVSTLTIQRTQQEDSAVYLCASRRKTNEKLFFGSGTQLSVL.

The chain joins TRBV3-1 to TRBJ2-1; 14 nucleotides match TRBD2. This CDR3 region has 17 residues. The ends lost 8 bases at V and 6 bases at J; junction bases unmatched: 12. Germline assignment: CDR1 LGHDT and CDR2 YNNKEL (reference sequence). CDR3 loop: CASGPRPGLAGVNEQFF. The DNA for the CDR3 is TGTGCCAGCGGCCCTCGCCCGGGACTAGCGGGGGTCAATGAGCAGTTCTTC.

This rearrangement joins TRBV6-2 or TRBV6-3 to TRBJ2-3; D may be TRBD2 (6 bases). The CDR3 covers 15 residues. The V end lost 6 bases, the J end lost 0 bases, and 13 bases lay between the germline ends. CDR1 and CDR2 (germline): MNHEY, SVGEGT. For the CDR3, the DNA is TGTGCCAGCAGCCCGGGAGAGACTAGCACAGATACGCAGTATTTT. This translates into CASSPGETSTDTQYF.

The CDR3 is CASSFGVYNEQFF. CDR3 in DNA: TGTGCCAGCAGCTTCGGGGTCTACAATGAGCAGTTCTTC. This sequence joins TRBV7-8 and TRBJ2-1; D possibly corresponds to TRBD2 (5 bases). The CDR3 runs to 13 residues. Germline CDR1 is SGHVS and CDR2 is FQNEAQ. Trimming shortened V by 3 bases and J by 3 bases, and 6 bases separated the two germline ends.

The table lists this clonotype with a few counts. The gene calls are TRBV20-1 and TRBJ2-3; D possibly corresponds to TRBD1 (5 bases). The V and J ends lost 7 bases and 4 bases respectively, with 12 bases between them. The CDR3 is made up of 12 amino acids. The V gene's germline CDR1 is DFQATT and CDR2 SNEGSKA (reference sequence). CDR3 amino acids: CSVFTGPDTQYF. Written as DNA, the CDR3 is TGCAGTGTATTCACAGGCCCAGATACGCAGTATTTT.

V and J are TRBV29-1 and TRBJ1-5, with D possibly TRBD1 on 5 matching bases. The V and J ends lost 4 bases and 4 bases respectively, with 11 bases between them. The CDR3 has 13 residues. Germline V gene data show CDR1 as SQVTM and CDR2 as ANQGSEA. CDR3 DNA sequence: TGCAGCGTTGGCATGCAGGGAAATCAGCCCCAGCATTTT. Its protein product is CSVGMQGNQPQHF.

This clonotype was observed a few times. This chain connects TRBV6-1 to TRBJ2-5; 11 positions agree with TRBD1. The CDR3 extends over 16 amino acids. Germline CDR1 and CDR2: MNHNS and SASEGT. Trimming cost V 4 bases and J 5 bases; bases outside gene matches: 9. CDR3 in DNA: TGTGCCAGCAGTGGCCGGGACAGGGGGTTTCTGGAGACCCAGTACTTC. It is translated as CASSGRDRGFLETQYF.

This chain uses TRBV18 with TRBJ2-3; 7 positions agree with TRBD2. The ends lost 2 bases at V and 2 bases at J; junction bases unmatched: 7. The CDR3 contains 16 residues. CDR1 is KGHSH and CDR2 is LQKENI in the germline V gene. The CDR3 loop reads CASSPGLGADTDTQYF. The CDR3 DNA sequence: TGTGCCAGCTCACCAGGACTAGGGGCTGACACAGATACGCAGTATTTT.